The following is a T cell receptor (beta chain) sequence with its context. Antigen specificity is unknown. The CDR3 is made up of 14 amino acids. Looked up from germline, CDR1 is SNHLY and CDR2 is FYNNEI. Trimming removed 4 bases at V and 0 bases at J, with 8 bases between. These data originate in a study of cytomegalovirus exposure and HLA in healthy donors. At the level of the study: The Caucasian-associated ancestry cluster contained about four fifths of the approximately 420 genotyped donors. Findings and caveats of the study: Apart from CMV serostatus, no immune exposure information was available. The study flagged around 150 TCR beta chains as cytomegalovirus-associated. A few CMV-associated chains were confirmed in vitro to be specific for CMV antigens.

Use of 60 Vbeta and 13 Jbeta primers characterized the PCR. The method was immunoSEQ multiplex PCR; TCRdb's version includes in-frame clones alone and lacks a portion of them. The repertoire holds fewer than 80,000 clones, with approximately 75% as singletons. The genes are TRBV2 and TRBJ2-3, with D hard to call. The sequence derives from a man in his fifties or sixties in good health and CMV-seropositive. Material for sequencing was PBMCs. The CDR3 is CASSVGSSTDTQYF. The CDR3 DNA reads TGTGCCAGCAGTGTGGGCAGCAGCACAGATACGCAGTATTTT.